This T cell receptor (beta chain) is drawn from a study of shared clonotypes between healthy human individuals. This CDR3 region has 14 residues. V lost 3 bases, J lost 4 bases, and 10 bases lay in between. The germline V gene encodes CDR1 SGHTA and CDR2 FQGTGA. The table came from immunoSEQ multiplex PCR; TCRdb's copy has only in-frame clones and leaves some out. Of roughly 1,500,000 clones in the sample, approximately 98.5% were seen once. The sequence came from a man aged 25 to 40 in good health. Sequencing was done on a sample of naive CD4+ T cells sorted from blood. Subset of the sample: CD45RA+ positively selected. The chain is built from TRBV7-3 and TRBJ2-1, with D tentatively TRBD2 (6 bases). Written as DNA, the CDR3 is TGTGCCAGCAGCTTGGGGAGGACATACAATGAGCAGTTCTTC. It yields the protein CASSLGRTYNEQFF.